Shown below are 16 T cell receptor beta chains from a single sample sequenced in a study of blood T cell repertoires in COVID-19. This table comes from immunoSEQ multiplex PCR, and its TCRdb copy is limited to in-frame clones, with some not included. Here the sample spans approximately 220,000 clones, 65% to 85% being singletons. The sequenced material came from peripheral blood. The receptors here all came from an elderly woman with acute or convalescent COVID-19.

In its sample, this clone was seen a few times. This chain links TRBV28 with TRBJ2-3; D is unresolved. This CDR3 is built from 15 residues. Germline-derived CDR1 and CDR2 are MDHEN and SYDVKM. V lost 7 bases to trimming and J lost 1 base, with 15 bases between them. The CDR3 here is CASTGRSDGTDTQYF. CDR3 DNA sequence: TGTGCCAGCACCGGCAGGTCCGACGGCACAGATACGCAGTATTTT.

The gene calls are TRBV20-1 and TRBJ1-1; D unresolved. This CDR3 region has 11 residues. Germline loops: CDR1 DFQATT, CDR2 SNEGSKA (reference sequence). V lost 6 bases and J 7 bases, leaving 12 bases between the germline ends. CDR3 DNA sequence: TGCAGTGCAGCCCCCAGACATGAAGCTTTCTTT. This encodes CSAAPRHEAFF.

The chain recombines TRBV10-2 with TRBJ2-3, with 10 bases matching TRBD2. The germline gives CDR1 WSHSY, CDR2 SAAADI. There are 17 residues in the CDR3. J lost 0 bases, V lost 0 bases, and 3 bases had no gene match. The CDR3 is CASSESRTSGSTDTQYF. DNA of the CDR3: TGCGCCAGCAGTGAGTCGCGGACTAGCGGTAGCACAGATACGCAGTATTTT.

The genes are TRBV27 and TRBJ1-4, with a weak D call TRBD1 (5 bases). Trimming left V 6 bases short and J 4 bases short, with 9 bases between. The CDR3 runs 13 residues. The germline CDR1 and CDR2 sequences are MNHEY and SMNVEV (reference sequence). CDR3 sequence reads: CASRAGFNEKLFF. DNA of the CDR3: TGTGCCAGCAGGGCAGGGTTTAATGAAAAACTGTTTTTT.

In regard to this clone: It is likely a read error, because the conserved phenylalanine at the end of the CDR3 is missing. It is unclear where the CDR3 begins or ends on the DNA, so no DNA is shown, and the CDR3 is as TCRdb lists it. The CDR3 reads CAIWTGGSLIL. V is TRBV28 and J is TRBJ2-7; TRBD1 reflects the table's D call only, with no check against the DNA. The CDR3 is 11 amino acids long, termini counted. The germline gives CDR1 MDHEN, CDR2 SYDVKM.

J is TRBJ2-5 and V is TRBV27, with 13 bases that match TRBD2. Germline V lookup: CDR1 MNHEY, CDR2 SMNVEV (reference sequence). The CDR3 is made up of 16 amino acids. Trimming removed 5 bases from V and 7 bases from J; junction bases left unmatched: 10. Written as DNA, the CDR3 is TGTGCCAGCAGTCCCGGACTAGCGGGGGCGCGCTGGACCCAGTACTTC. Its translation: CASSPGLAGARWTQYF.

The chain employs TRBV29-1 and TRBJ2-3; a possible D gene is TRBD1 (6 bases). Germline-derived CDR1 and CDR2 are SQVTM and ANQGSEA. With 3 bases removed from V and 14 bases from J, the gap between germline ends came to 21 bases. This CDR3 region has 13 residues. CDR3 sequence: CSVENVDSNTGYF. In nucleotides, the CDR3 is TGCAGCGTTGAGAATGTGGACAGTAATACGGGGTATTTT.

The chain links TRBV6-5 to TRBJ2-5, with a weak D call TRBD1 (6 bases). Germline V CDR1 and CDR2: MNHEY, SVGAGI. The CDR3 runs 14 residues. V was clipped by 2 bases and J by 4 bases, with 11 bases between them. DNA of the CDR3: TGTGCCAGCAGTTACAGGGGGACCGCAGAGACCCAGTACTTC. Protein sequence: CASSYRGTAETQYF.

This clone was seen more than once but under ten times. This chain links TRBV6-5 with TRBJ1-5, with D tentatively TRBD1 (6 bases). V was cut by 7 bases and J by 0 bases, with 10 bases left in between. This CDR3 spans 14 amino acids. Germline V CDR1 and CDR2: MNHEY, SVGAGI. DNA of the CDR3: TGTGCCAGCAAAACAGGGCATAGCAATCAGCCCCAGCATTTT. Its protein is CASKTGHSNQPQHF.

CDR3 in amino acids: CASSAQSSGQVNEKLFF. CDR3 coding DNA: TGTGCCAGCAGCGCCCAATCTTCGGGACAAGTCAATGAAAAACTGTTTTTT. The chain has TRBV9 and TRBJ1-4, with TRBD1 as a possible D gene (6 bases). The CDR3 has 17 residues. Looked up from germline, CDR1 is SGDLS and CDR2 is YYNGEE. Trimming removed 3 bases at V and 5 bases at J, with 20 bases between.

The chain joins TRBV19 to TRBJ1-1; D perhaps matches TRBD1 (5 bases). Per the germline V gene, CDR1 is LNHDA and CDR2 is SQIVND (reference sequence). Between the trimmed V and J ends, which lost 6 bases and 6 bases, there was a span of 14 bases. The CDR3 spans 13 residues. Here the CDR3 DNA reads TGTGCCAGTAGCGATCTAGGAGGGGCTGAAGCTTTCTTT. It yields the protein CASSDLGGAEAFF.

This clone is a singleton in its sample. V usage is TRBV29-1 and J usage is TRBJ2-5, with D possibly being TRBD2 (6 bases). This CDR3 spans 13 amino acids. CDR1 SQVTM and CDR2 ANQGSEA come from the germline V gene. V was pared by 4 bases and J by 4 bases, with 13 bases between. The CDR3 reads CSVVTGGPETQYF. As DNA, the CDR3 is TGCAGCGTTGTGACCGGGGGTCCAGAGACCCAGTACTTC. Full variable domain (outside the CDR3, taken from reference TRBV29-1 and TRBJ2-5): SAVISQKPSRDICQRGTSLTIQCQVDSQVTMMFWYRQQPGQSLTLIATANQGSEATYESGFVIDKFPISRPNLTFSTLTVSNMSPEDSSIYLCSVVTGGPETQYFGPGTRLLVL.

The chain is built from TRBV4-1 and TRBJ2-3; a possible D gene is TRBD1 (5 bases). The CDR3 is 15 amino acids. Trimming pared 4 bases from V and 4 bases from J, leaving 15 bases between. CDR1 and CDR2 (germline): MGHRA, YSYEKL. The CDR3 DNA reads as TGCGCCAGCAGCCCCGTCAAGGGGTCGGCAGATACGCAGTATTTT. Translation gives CASSPVKGSADTQYF.

The chain links TRBV4-2 to TRBJ1-5; no clear D gene. CDR1 LGHNA and CDR2 YNFKEQ come from the germline V gene. The length of the CDR3 is 15 residues. V lost 0 bases to trimming and J lost 5 bases, with 11 bases between them. CDR3 residues: CASSQDGGPDQPQHF. CDR3 DNA: TGTGCCAGCAGCCAAGATGGCGGCCCGGATCAGCCCCAGCATTTT.

The chain has TRBV4-2 and TRBJ2-7; D is undetermined. The length of the CDR3 is 13 residues. V was trimmed by 3 bases and J by 4 bases, leaving 10 bases between them. CDR1 is LGHNA, CDR2 YNFKEQ, per germline. The CDR3 coding sequence is TGTGCCAGCAGCCAGCCGGGTAGGTACGAGCAGTACTTC. This gives the protein CASSQPGRYEQYF.

This clone was recorded only once. This chain joins TRBV9 and TRBJ1-1; tentative D call: TRBD1 (6 bases). CDR1 is SGDLS and CDR2 is YYNGEE in the germline V gene. The ends were cut back, 0 bases at V and 4 bases at J, with 25 bases in the middle. CDR3 length equals 19 residues. DNA for the CDR3: TGTGCCAGCAGCGTAGCCCCACAGGGCGCTGGGGCAACTTTCACTGAAGCTTTCTTT. Its translation is CASSVAPQGAGATFTEAFF.